The entry below gives a single T cell receptor (beta chain) sequence along with its context. Its antigen is not known. The data belong to a study of OX40 agonist ivuxolimab in advanced cancers. Study-wide context: Partial responses were observed in three patients, of whom one had hepatocellular carcinoma and two had cutaneous melanoma.

Method: immunoSEQ multiplex PCR; TCRdb's copy keeps in-frame clones and lacks some. The table includes under 90,000 clones, under 90% detected once. General observations from the study: Certain nonresponders additionally had low normalized T-cell clonal expansion.

This receptor was obtained from an adult with an advanced solid tumor such as melanoma, head and neck, liver or kidney cancer. The sample in question was CD4+ or CD8+ T cells sorted from blood, obtained in a trial of the OX40 agonist ivuxolimab.

The DNA of the CDR3 is TGTGCCAGCACCGGGACAGGGAACTATGGCTACACCTTC. As protein: CASTGTGNYGYTF. The V and J genes are TRBV7-9 and TRBJ1-2; 9 nucleotides match TRBD1. CDR3 length: 13 residues. V was pared by 7 bases and J by 2 bases, with 2 bases of the junction left unmatched. CDR1 is SEHNR and CDR2 is FQNEAQ in the germline V gene (reference sequence).